A single sample gave rise to the 10 T cell receptor beta chains below, sequenced in a study of vaccination and CD4 T cells after COVID-19. Treatment in this sample: roughly 10-day PBMC culture with coronavirus spike peptide pools or control peptides (ViraFEST assay). Sequenced with the Oncomine TCR Beta short-read assay was DNA taken from cultured CD4+ T cells. MiXCR was run by TCRdb on the PCR reads, yielding one entry per CDR3 protein. The data show roughly 20,000 distinct CDR3 sequences, 80% seen once. These receptors' targets are unknown. Sequencing was performed on CD4+ T cells from blood, cultured in vitro, taken after SARS-CoV-2 vaccination. All receptors come from a human donor who received a COVID-19 vaccine.

The rearrangement joins TRBV20-1 to TRBJ2-5; tentatively, D is TRBD1 or TRBD2 (5 bases each). The V end was cut by 5 bases, the J end by 3 bases, with 13 bases between. Germline V gene sequence: CDR1 DFQATT, CDR2 SNEGSKA (reference sequence). The CDR3 spans 13 residues. CDR3 loop: CSAGGGGKETQYF. The CDR3 DNA reads as TGCAGTGCTGGGGGTGGTGGCAAAGAGACCCAGTACTTC.

This clonotype was seen only once. This chain connects TRBV6-5 to TRBJ2-1; 9 positions match TRBD1. From germline, CDR1 is MNHEY and CDR2 SVGAGI. The CDR3 extends over 16 amino acids. With 0 bases clipped from V and 3 bases from J, the junction kept 3 bases outside the gene matches. CDR3 nucleotides: TGTGCCAGCAGTTACTCCGACAGGGGGAACTACAATGAGCAGTTCTTC. Amino acids: CASSYSDRGNYNEQFF.

This clonotype was seen only a few times. The chain couples TRBV6-1 to TRBJ1-2; 10 nucleotides match TRBD1. Germline CDR1 is MNHNS and CDR2 is SASEGT. V dropped 6 bases and J dropped 4; count of bases not matched to a gene: 5. The CDR3 consists of 14 residues. CDR3 amino acids: CASSGRTGGYGYTF. For the CDR3, the DNA is TGTGCCAGCAGCGGTCGGACAGGGGGCTATGGCTACACCTTC.

This rearrangement joins TRBV30 to TRBJ2-3; D perhaps matches TRBD1 (5 bases). This CDR3 is 14 amino acids long. The germline V gene encodes CDR1 GTSNPN and CDR2 SVGIG (reference sequence). Trimming removed 4 bases from V and 2 bases from J, with 13 bases in between. The CDR3 DNA is TGTGCCTGGATGGGTGCAGGGATCACAGATACGCAGTATTTT. Its protein product is CAWMGAGITDTQYF.

The sample holds one count of this clonotype. The gene calls are TRBV20-1 and TRBJ2-2; weak D call: TRBD2 (7 bases). The CDR3 spans 16 residues. Germline V lookup: CDR1 DFQATT, CDR2 SNEGSKA (reference sequence). The ends were cut back, 0 bases at V and 5 bases at J, with 16 bases in the middle. The CDR3 protein is CSARDSGGVYTGELFF. CDR3 sequence (DNA): TGCAGTGCTAGAGATTCGGGGGGCGTATATACCGGGGAGCTGTTTTTT.

The chain links TRBV15 to TRBJ1-2, with D possibly matching TRBD1 (6 bases). The germline V and J ends were trimmed by 0 bases and 7 bases, with 15 bases remaining between them. The CDR3 has 15 amino acids. Germline V gives CDR1 LNHNV, CDR2 YYDKDF (reference sequence). Written as DNA, the CDR3 is TGTGCCACCAGCAGAGATAGAGAGGGGGGAAGTGGCTACACCTTC. Amino acid sequence: CATSRDREGGSGYTF.

The V and J genes are TRBV7-2 and TRBJ2-3; TRBD2 matches 10 bases. The trim removed 5 bases at V and 3 bases at J, leaving 17 bases unmatched. This CDR3 is built from 19 residues. Germline CDR1 reads SGHTA; CDR2 reads FQGNSA. CDR3 protein: CASSRVVGLAGGTTDTQYF. The CDR3 DNA is TGTGCCAGCAGCCGTGTGGTCGGCTTAGCGGGGGGAACAACAGATACGCAGTATTTT.

This clonotype came up once. The rearrangement links TRBV25-1 to TRBJ1-1; perhaps TRBD1 as D (5 bases). Germline V gene data show CDR1 as MGHDK and CDR2 as SYGVNS. Trimming cost V 4 bases and J 6 bases, with 12 bases left between them. The CDR3 totals 13 residues. Written as DNA, the CDR3 is TGTGCCAGCAGTGGACAGAGCGGAGCTGAAGCTTTCTTT. Its protein product is CASSGQSGAEAFF.

This chain joins TRBV12-3 or TRBV12-4 and TRBJ1-1; no reliable D call. V was trimmed by 5 bases and J by 5 bases, leaving 15 bases between them. The CDR3 has 14 amino acids. Here the CDR3 reads CASSPDGDQTEAFF. CDR3 nucleotides: TGTGCCAGCAGTCCCGACGGAGATCAGACTGAAGCTTTCTTT.

The chain is built from TRBV20-1 and TRBJ1-2, with D maybe TRBD1 (5 bases). CDR1 is DFQATT and CDR2 is SNEGSKA in the germline V gene (reference sequence). The CDR3 contains 15 residues. The V end was cut by 0 bases, the J end by 4 bases, with 15 bases between. DNA for the CDR3: TGCAGTGCTAGAGATAGGCAGGGATATACCTATGGCTACACCTTC. The encoded protein is CSARDRQGYTYGYTF.